These 29 T cell receptor beta chains came from one sample sequenced in a study of OX40 agonist ivuxolimab in advanced cancers. The protocol was immunoSEQ multiplex PCR, while the TCRdb copy is restricted to in-frame clones and leaves out a portion. The sample contains fewer than 40,000 clones, roughly 80% of which appear only once. Source: CD4+ or CD8+ T cells sorted from blood, taken in a trial of the OX40 agonist ivuxolimab. These receptors all come from an adult with an advanced solid tumor such as melanoma, head and neck, liver or kidney cancer.

The chain carries TRBV15 and TRBJ2-7, with TRBD1 identical over 8 bases. After removal of 3 bases from V and 3 bases from J, the junction contained 7 bases not matched to a gene. CDR1 and CDR2 from the germline V gene are LNHNV and YYDKDF (reference sequence). The CDR3 covers 15 residues. In DNA, the CDR3 is TGTGCCACCAGCAGGTTACAGGGGGTGGACTACGAGCAGTACTTC. It translates to CATSRLQGVDYEQYF.

The chain combines TRBV11-2 with TRBJ1-1, with 7 positions matching TRBD1. This CDR3 contains 18 residues. Germline CDR1 is SGHAT and CDR2 is FQNNGV. Losses at the gene ends were 1 base for V and 0 bases for J; bases not matched to a gene: 11. The CDR3 region has the DNA TGTGCCAGCAGCTTAGCCCCCCGACAGGGAAGGATGAACACTGAAGCTTTCTTT. Amino acid sequence: CASSLAPRQGRMNTEAFF. Together with reference TRBV11-2 and TRBJ1-1, the CDR3 gives the full variable domain: EAGVAQSPRYKIIEKRQSVAFWCNPISGHATLYWYQQILGQGPKLLIQFQNNGVVDDSQLPKDRFSAERLKGVDSTLKIQPAKLEDSAVYLCASSLAPRQGRMNTEAFFGQGTRLTVV.

This rearrangement joins TRBV5-6 to TRBJ1-3; weak D call: TRBD1 (5 bases). Trimming took 4 bases from V and 2 from J, leaving 10 bases between them. This CDR3 spans 14 amino acids. The germline gives CDR1 SGHDT, CDR2 YYEEEE. CDR3 loop: CASSRDSAGNTIYF. DNA for the CDR3: TGTGCCAGCAGCAGAGACAGTGCTGGAAACACCATATATTTT.

The chain recombines TRBV6-1 with TRBJ2-5; 12 bases agree with TRBD1. In germline, CDR1 is MNHNS, CDR2 SASEGT. The CDR3 consists of 15 residues. Trimming removed 6 bases from V and 4 bases from J; junction bases left unmatched: 6. CDR3 sequence: CASSPGQGARETQYF. The CDR3 DNA reads TGTGCCAGCAGCCCGGGACAGGGGGCGCGAGAGACCCAGTACTTC.

The genes are TRBV15 and TRBJ2-7; D is possibly TRBD1 or TRBD2 (5 bases each). Germline values: CDR1 LNHNV, CDR2 YYDKDF (reference sequence). The CDR3 length is 16 residues. With 3 bases removed from V and 8 bases from J, the gap between germline ends came to 23 bases. CDR3 region: CATSSLLNPLGPQQYF. The CDR3 DNA reads TGTGCCACCAGCAGCCTTCTGAACCCCCTGGGACCCCAGCAGTACTTC.

The J gene is TRBJ1-5, the V gene TRBV18; 10 bases align to TRBD1. The CDR3 has 17 amino acids. The germline CDR1 and CDR2 sequences are KGHSH and LQKENI. J gave up 5 bases and V 4 bases, and 11 bases lay outside the gene matches. The CDR3 nucleotides read TGTGCCAGCTCACTTTTCCCTACCGGGACAGGGGATCAGCCCCAGCATTTT. Amino acids: CASSLFPTGTGDQPQHF.

This clone turned up a few times. The V call is TRBV2, the J call TRBJ2-2; 9 bases match TRBD1. V lost 1 base and J lost 7; bases outside the gene matches: 4. This CDR3 contains 15 residues. The germline V gene has CDR1 SNHLY and CDR2 FYNNEI. The CDR3 loop reads CASSEEQGAVGELFF. In DNA, the CDR3 is TGTGCCAGCAGTGAAGAACAGGGGGCTGTCGGGGAGCTGTTTTTT. Using reference TRBV2 and TRBJ2-2 for the parts outside the CDR3, the full variable domain is EPEVTQTPSHQVTQMGQEVILRCVPISNHLYFYWYRQILGQKVEFLVSFYNNEISEKSEIFDDQFSVERPDGSNFTLKIRSTKLEDSAMYFCASSEEQGAVGELFFGEGSRLTVL.

This clone was seen once. The CDR3 bases are TGTGCCAGCAGCCCCCGGACTAGCGGGGGGAACCATGAGCAGTTCTTC. Residues: CASSPRTSGGNHEQFF. V and J are TRBV7-7 and TRBJ2-1; 14 bases are shared with TRBD2. With 5 bases clipped from V and 8 bases from J, the junction kept 8 bases outside the gene matches. The CDR3 sequence is 16 residues long. From germline, CDR1 is SSHAT and CDR2 FNYEAQ (reference sequence).

This clone was recorded only once. The chain couples TRBV9 to TRBJ1-2; no clear D gene. The CDR3 consists of 13 residues. The germline V gene has CDR1 SGDLS and CDR2 YYNGEE. The V end lost 1 base, the J end lost 4 bases, and 8 bases lay between the germline ends. CDR3 residues: CASSVQDVYGYTF. For the CDR3, the DNA is TGTGCCAGCAGCGTACAGGACGTCTATGGCTACACCTTC.

The CDR3 bases are TGTGCCAGCAGCCAAGCTTGGGGGGGGCCGGTCTACAATGAGCAGTTCTTC. It is translated as CASSQAWGGPVYNEQFF. This chain uses TRBV14 with TRBJ2-1; D may be TRBD2 (7 bases). Germline assignment: CDR1 SGHDN and CDR2 FVKESK. The CDR3 length is 17 residues. Trimming pared 1 base from V and 3 bases from J, leaving 16 bases between.

V usage is TRBV30 and J usage is TRBJ1-1; D remains unclear. The germline V gene has CDR1 GTSNPN and CDR2 SVGIG (reference sequence). V lost 4 bases and J 1 base, leaving 7 bases between the germline ends. This CDR3 comprises 12 residues. This CDR3 is CAWNSQNTEAFF. The DNA of the CDR3 is TGTGCCTGGAACAGTCAGAACACTGAAGCTTTCTTT.

V is TRBV11-3 and J is TRBJ2-7, with D possibly TRBD2 on 5 matching bases. Trimming pared 0 bases from V and 7 bases from J, leaving 13 bases between. The CDR3 is 14 amino acids. Germline CDR1 and CDR2: SGHNT and YENEEA. The CDR3 loop reads CASSLEPSPLEQYF. The DNA for the CDR3 is TGTGCCAGCAGCTTAGAGCCTAGCCCCCTGGAGCAGTACTTC. Based on the CDR3 plus reference TRBV11-3 and TRBJ2-7, the full variable domain is EAGVVQSPRYKIIEKKQPVAFWCNPISGHNTLYWYLQNLGQGPELLIRYENEEAVDDSQLPKDRFSAERLKGVDSTLKIQPAELGDSAVYLCASSLEPSPLEQYFGPGTRLTVT.

The chain carries TRBV14 and TRBJ2-1; D gene ambiguous. CDR3 length equals 14 residues. Germline CDR1 and CDR2: SGHDN and FVKESK. Between the trimmed V and J ends, which lost 0 bases and 6 bases, there was a span of 9 bases. CDR3 loop: CASSQDYYSNEQFF. As DNA, the CDR3 is TGTGCCAGCAGCCAAGACTATTATTCCAATGAGCAGTTCTTC.

The V and J genes are TRBV5-6 and TRBJ1-2; TRBD1 agrees at 8 bases. The CDR3 has 15 residues. From germline, CDR1 is SGHDT and CDR2 YYEEEE. Trimming took 4 bases from V and 4 from J; bases not matched to a gene: 9. CDR3 amino acids: CASSLQGGFGYGYTF. CDR3 sequence (DNA): TGTGCCAGCAGCCTACAGGGGGGTTTTGGCTATGGCTACACCTTC.

This clone was detected a few times. The J gene is TRBJ2-7, the V gene TRBV5-4; D is perhaps TRBD1 (6 bases). Between the trimmed V and J ends, which lost 4 bases and 3 bases, there was a span of 11 bases. Germline V CDR1 and CDR2: SGHNT, YYREEE (reference sequence). This CDR3 spans 13 amino acids. CDR3 sequence reads: CASSPTGLYEQYF. DNA for the CDR3: TGTGCCAGCAGCCCGACAGGCCTCTACGAGCAGTACTTC. Complete variable domain (other parts from reference TRBV5-4 and TRBJ2-7): ETGVTQSPTHLIKTRGQQVTLRCSSQSGHNTVSWYQQALGQGPQFIFQYYREEENGRGNFPPRFSGLQFPNYSSELNVNALELDDSALYLCASSPTGLYEQYFGPGTRLTVT.

The chain links TRBV30 to TRBJ2-7; D is unclear. Trimming removed 0 bases from V and 6 bases from J, with 6 bases in between. The CDR3 is 11 residues long. CDR1 and CDR2 from the germline V gene are GTSNPN and SVGIG (reference sequence). Here the CDR3 DNA reads TGTGCCTGGAGTGTAGGGATCGAGCAGTACTTC. Protein product: CAWSVGIEQYF.

V is TRBV21-1 and J is TRBJ1-6; TRBD1 is the table's D call and was not checked against the DNA. TRBV21-1 is shown as a pseudogene. The CDR3 has 16 amino acids. In DNA form, the CDR3 reads TGTGCCAGCAGTCTTTCCGGGACAGGGGCTAATTCACCCCTCCACTTT. As protein: CASSLSGTGANSPLHF.

The chain carries TRBV18 and TRBJ2-2; unclear D gene. The CDR3 runs to 13 residues. Germline V gene data show CDR1 as KGHSH and CDR2 as LQKENI. The V gene lost 3 bases and the J gene lost 6 bases, with 8 bases spanning the gap. The DNA for the CDR3 is TGTGCCAGCTCACCCTCGAGATCCGGGGAGCTGTTTTTT. Protein: CASSPSRSGELFF.

The gene calls are TRBV5-1 and TRBJ1-5, with D perhaps TRBD1 (5 bases). V shed 0 bases and J shed 3 bases, with 10 bases lying between them. The germline V gene has CDR1 SGHRS and CDR2 YFSETQ. The CDR3 covers 15 residues. The chain's CDR3 is CASSLAGSFNQPQHF. CDR3 nucleotide sequence: TGCGCCAGCAGCTTGGCAGGGTCATTCAATCAGCCCCAGCATTTT.

The chain couples TRBV5-5 to TRBJ1-5, with no clear D. The germline CDR1 and CDR2 sequences are SGHKS and YYEKEE (reference sequence). Trimming pared 1 base from V and 4 bases from J, leaving 3 bases between. The CDR3 has 12 amino acids. Written as DNA, the CDR3 is TGTGCCAGCAGCTTGCTAAATCAGCCCCAGCATTTT. Residues: CASSLLNQPQHF.

On this clone itself: Germline and junction disagree at one end, which may indicate a read error. The chain joins TRBV18 to TRBJ2-3, with a tentative D call TRBD1 (6 bases). Germline CDR1 and CDR2: KGHSH and LQKENI. The CDR3 has 16 amino acids. In DNA form, the CDR3 reads TGTGCCAGCTCCCCACAGTCGCAGGGGAGCACAGATACGCAGTATTTT. Translation: CASSPQSQGSTDTQYF.

The chain uses TRBV29-1 and TRBJ2-7; a possible D gene is TRBD2 (6 bases). Trimming took 4 bases from V and 0 from J, leaving 10 bases between them. CDR3 length: 13 amino acids. Germline CDR1 reads SQVTM; CDR2 reads ANQGSEA. The CDR3 nucleotides are TGCAGCGTTGGGGGGAGGCTCTCCTACGAGCAGTACTTC. Translated: CSVGGRLSYEQYF.

The V call is TRBV5-1, the J call TRBJ1-1; weak D call: TRBD1 (5 bases). Trimming took off 0 bases at V and 6 bases at J, with 12 bases between the two ends. Looked up from germline, CDR1 is SGHRS and CDR2 is YFSETQ. The CDR3 spans 14 residues. The CDR3 loop reads CASSLEEWDPEAFF. CDR3 DNA: TGCGCCAGCAGCTTGGAAGAGTGGGACCCTGAAGCTTTCTTT.

By proportion, this clone is medium-sized. The genes are TRBV19 and TRBJ2-2, with TRBD2 matching over 8 bases. Looked up from germline, CDR1 is LNHDA and CDR2 is SQIVND (reference sequence). The CDR3 is made up of 18 amino acids. Trimming removed 5 bases from V and 0 bases from J; junction bases left unmatched: 11. The CDR3 DNA reads TGTGCCAGTAGTCCTCAGCGGGGGCTAGACTCGAACACCGGGGAGCTGTTTTTT. Translated: CASSPQRGLDSNTGELFF. Filled out from reference TRBV19 and TRBJ2-2, the complete variable domain reads DGGITQSPKYLFRKEGQNVTLSCEQNLNHDAMYWYRQDPGQGLRLIYYSQIVNDFQKGDIAEGYSVSREKKESFPLTVTSAQKNPTAFYLCASSPQRGLDSNTGELFFGEGSRLTVL.

J is TRBJ2-5 and V is TRBV6-6, with 7 bases that match TRBD1. Looked up from germline, CDR1 is MNHNY and CDR2 is SVGAGI (reference sequence). Trimming removed 5 bases from V and 0 bases from J; junction bases left unmatched: 6. CDR3 length: 15 amino acids. For the CDR3, the DNA is TGTGCCAGCAGTAACAGGGGATCGTACCAAGAGACCCAGTACTTC. It yields the protein CASSNRGSYQETQYF.

The chain couples TRBV2 to TRBJ2-1, with D possibly TRBD2 on 5 matching bases. CDR1 is SNHLY, CDR2 FYNNEI, per germline. This CDR3 spans 14 amino acids. V dropped 3 bases and J dropped 3 bases, with 9 bases sitting between them. CDR3 in amino acids: CASSEAGDYNEQFF. The CDR3 DNA follows: TGTGCCAGCAGTGAGGCCGGGGACTACAATGAGCAGTTCTTC. Based on the CDR3 plus reference TRBV2 and TRBJ2-1, the full variable domain is EPEVTQTPSHQVTQMGQEVILRCVPISNHLYFYWYRQILGQKVEFLVSFYNNEISEKSEIFDDQFSVERPDGSNFTLKIRSTKLEDSAMYFCASSEAGDYNEQFFGPGTRLTVL.

CDR3 loop: CASRGGGSGYTF. In DNA, the CDR3 is TGTGCCAGCAGAGGAGGTGGGTCCGGCTACACCTTC. This chain links TRBV7-2 with TRBJ1-2; D remains ambiguous. Germline values: CDR1 SGHTA, CDR2 FQGNSA. CDR3 size: 12 residues. V lost 6 bases to trimming and J lost 8 bases, with 13 bases between them.

The chain has TRBV11-2 and TRBJ2-7, with 9 bases lining up with TRBD2. Trimming removed 0 bases from V and 4 bases from J; junction bases left unmatched: 4. This CDR3 contains 15 residues. Per germline, CDR1 SGHAT and CDR2 FQNNGV. The CDR3, as DNA: TGTGCCAGCAGCTTAGAGCCGGGACTAGCATACGAGCAGTACTTC. Translation: CASSLEPGLAYEQYF.

This chain connects TRBV11-2 to TRBJ2-3; D call uncertain. This CDR3 comprises 15 residues. The germline gives CDR1 SGHAT, CDR2 FQNNGV. V shed 3 bases and J shed 0 bases, with 10 bases lying between them. The CDR3 protein is CASSFGTASTDTQYF. Here the CDR3 DNA reads TGTGCCAGCAGCTTTGGTACAGCTAGCACAGATACGCAGTATTTT.